Listed here are 26 T cell receptor beta chains from one sample, sequenced in a study of cytomegalovirus exposure and HLA in healthy donors. With 60 Vbeta and 13 Jbeta primers, the PCR was carried out. Some clones are missing from TCRdb's copy, which holds only in-frame ones; the method was immunoSEQ multiplex PCR. The data hold about 190,000 clones, with roughly four fifths observed a single time. Sequenced material: PBMCs. The receptors derive from a woman between 18 and 29 years old in good health and CMV-seronegative.

V gene TRBV30 combines with J gene TRBJ1-1, with TRBD1 as a possible D gene (6 bases). This CDR3 contains 12 residues. From germline, CDR1 is GTSNPN and CDR2 SVGIG (reference sequence). Trimming pared 3 bases from V and 8 bases from J, leaving 13 bases between. The CDR3 region is CAWSLGGQEAFF. CDR3 nucleotide sequence: TGTGCCTGGAGCTTGGGGGGGCAAGAAGCTTTCTTT.

This rearrangement joins TRBV11-2 to TRBJ1-2; 11 bases are a match to TRBD1. There are 14 residues in the CDR3. Germline trimming cut 5 bases from V and 3 bases from J; bases unmatched to any gene: 2. Per germline, CDR1 SGHAT and CDR2 FQNNGV. CDR3 region: CASSKGQGDYGYTF. DNA of the CDR3: TGTGCCAGCAGCAAGGGACAGGGGGACTATGGCTACACCTTC.

This chain connects TRBV4-2 to TRBJ2-7; D is possibly TRBD1 (6 bases). Germline V gene sequence: CDR1 LGHNA, CDR2 YNFKEQ. CDR3 length: 16 residues. The V end lost 0 bases, the J end lost 5 bases, and 17 bases lay between the germline ends. The CDR3 region has the DNA TGTGCCAGCAGCCAAGAAGAAAACAGGGTGGCCCACGAGCAGTACTTC. This gives the protein CASSQEENRVAHEQYF.

The sample holds one count of this clone. The chain links TRBV7-3 to TRBJ2-7, with D possibly being TRBD1 (6 bases). The germline V gene has CDR1 SGHTA and CDR2 FQGTGA. This CDR3 is 13 amino acids long. V lost 1 base and J lost 10, with 14 bases in between. CDR3 DNA sequence: TGTGCCAGCAGCTTAAGAGGGACAACCCCCCAGTACTTC. It codes for CASSLRGTTPQYF.

This chain joins TRBV28 and TRBJ2-3; D is unresolved. The CDR3 covers 11 residues. CDR1 MDHEN and CDR2 SYDVKM come from the germline V gene. V lost 10 bases, J lost 5 bases, and 10 bases lay in between. The CDR3 region is CATLREDTQYF. In nucleotides, the CDR3 is TGTGCCACCCTGCGTGAAGATACGCAGTATTTT.

The gene calls are TRBV30 and TRBJ2-7; TRBD2 might be the D (5 bases). The germline V and J ends were trimmed by 0 bases and 6 bases, with 15 bases remaining between them. This CDR3 comprises 14 residues. From germline, CDR1 is GTSNPN and CDR2 SVGIG (reference sequence). CDR3 residues: CAWSVLLGESEQYF. In nucleotides, the CDR3 is TGTGCCTGGAGTGTACTTCTCGGGGAAAGCGAGCAGTACTTC.

This chain joins TRBV9 and TRBJ2-2; no firm D call. Deletions cut 0 bases from V and 4 bases from J, with 13 bases between. CDR1 SGDLS and CDR2 YYNGEE come from the germline V gene. The CDR3 contains 16 residues. DNA of the CDR3: TGTGCCAGCAGCGTAGCCGGTACCCCGGGCACCGGGGAGCTGTTTTTT. Residues: CASSVAGTPGTGELFF. Full variable domain (missing parts from reference TRBV9 and TRBJ2-2): DSGVTQTPKHLITATGQRVTLRCSPRSGDLSVYWYQQSLDQGLQFLIQYYNGEERAKGNILERFSAQQFPDLHSELNLSSLELGDSALYFCASSVAGTPGTGELFFGEGSRLTVL.

As for this clone: The sample carries other DNA sequences with the same CDR3. The V gene is TRBV7-9, the J gene TRBJ2-5, with D perhaps TRBD2 (6 bases). This CDR3 region has 13 residues. The germline gives CDR1 SEHNR, CDR2 FQNEAQ (reference sequence). V was pared by 2 bases and J by 3 bases, with 7 bases between. CDR3 amino acids: CASSLPGEETQYF. CDR3 coding DNA: TGTGCCAGCAGCTTACCGGGGGAAGAGACCCAGTACTTC.

This clone has only a few counts. The rearrangement uses TRBV6-5 and TRBJ1-4; possibly TRBD1 for D (5 bases). Germline loops: CDR1 MNHEY, CDR2 SVGAGI. CDR3 length: 14 residues. Between the trimmed V and J ends, which lost 1 base and 8 bases, there was a span of 11 bases. CDR3 sequence: CASSYFQGREKLFF. The DNA of the CDR3 is TGTGCCAGCAGTTACTTCCAGGGAAGAGAAAAACTGTTTTTT.

The J gene is TRBJ2-7, the V gene TRBV28, with 9 bases identical to TRBD2. CDR1 MDHEN and CDR2 SYDVKM come from the germline V gene. The CDR3 has 16 amino acids. Trimming took 5 bases from V and 8 from J; bases not matched to a gene: 16. The DNA for the CDR3 is TGTGCCAGCAGTCCGCTAGCGGGAATGCCTCTACGGAAGCAGTACTTC. Translation gives CASSPLAGMPLRKQYF. The whole variable domain, remainder taken from reference TRBV28 and TRBJ2-7, is DVKVTQSSRYLVKRTGEKVFLECVQDMDHENMFWYRQDPGLGLRLIYFSYDVKMKEKGDIPEGYSVSREKKERFSLILESASTNQTSMYLCASSPLAGMPLRKQYFGPGTRLTVT.

The chain carries TRBV5-1 and TRBJ1-5, with 8 bases that match TRBD1. The CDR3 length is 15 residues. V gave up 0 bases and J gave up 4 bases; unmatched junction bases: 3. Germline lookup yields CDR1 SGHRS and CDR2 YFSETQ. CDR3 in amino acids: CASSLAGQENQPQHF. The CDR3 bases are TGCGCCAGCAGCTTGGCGGGACAGGAGAATCAGCCCCAGCATTTT.

The J gene is TRBJ2-1, the V gene TRBV7-2; 10 nucleotides align to TRBD2. CDR1 and CDR2 from the germline V gene are SGHTA and FQGNSA. The CDR3 covers 16 residues. The junction had 8 bases not matched to a gene; V was cut back by 5 bases and J by 4 bases. CDR3 in amino acids: CASSPWTSGLYNEQFF. The CDR3 coding sequence is TGTGCCAGCAGCCCTTGGACTAGCGGCCTTTACAATGAGCAGTTCTTC.

The count of this clone is one. The rearrangement links TRBV18 to TRBJ2-7, with D possibly being TRBD2 (6 bases). The germline V gene encodes CDR1 KGHSH and CDR2 LQKENI. The V and J ends lost 6 bases and 6 bases respectively, with 18 bases between them. The CDR3 contains 14 residues. In DNA form, the CDR3 reads TGTGCCAGCTCCCGCGGGATCTATGGGGCCGAGCAGTACTTC. As protein: CASSRGIYGAEQYF.

The chain uses TRBV5-6 and TRBJ2-7, with D unclear. The CDR3 spans 14 residues. Germline V gives CDR1 SGHDT, CDR2 YYEEEE. V shed 1 base and J shed 3 bases, with 11 bases lying between them. CDR3 DNA: TGTGCCAGCAGCTTGCCCGAGGTGGTCTACGAGCAGTACTTC. Translated: CASSLPEVVYEQYF.

The chain has TRBV7-9 and TRBJ2-1; 11 nucleotides line up with TRBD2. The trim removed 2 bases at V and 9 bases at J, leaving 9 bases unmatched. Germline V gene data show CDR1 as SEHNR and CDR2 as FQNEAQ (reference sequence). This CDR3 is built from 16 residues. This CDR3 is CASSLRIAGGHGEQFF. In DNA, the CDR3 is TGTGCCAGCAGCTTACGCATAGCGGGAGGGCACGGTGAGCAGTTCTTC. The variable domain in full, with the rest retrieved from reference TRBV7-9 and TRBJ2-1, is DTGVSQNPRHKITKRGQNVTFRCDPISEHNRLYWYRQTLGQGPEFLTYFQNEAQLEKSRLLSDRFSAERPKGSFSTLEIQRTEQGDSAMYLCASSLRIAGGHGEQFFGPGTRLTVL.

The chain recombines TRBV29-1 with TRBJ2-5; 11 nucleotides line up with TRBD1. The V gene's germline CDR1 is SQVTM and CDR2 ANQGSEA. V gave up 5 bases and J gave up 5 bases; unmatched junction bases: 13. The CDR3 contains 16 residues. The CDR3 region has the DNA TGCAGCGTTCATCTAAAAGGGGACAGGGGGTGGGAGACCCAGTACTTC. It codes for CSVHLKGDRGWETQYF.

The chain links TRBV5-1 to TRBJ2-7, with 8 positions matching TRBD1. CDR1 SGHRS and CDR2 YFSETQ come from the germline V gene. CDR3 length equals 17 residues. V lost 0 bases, J lost 4 bases, and 12 bases stayed unmatched. CDR3: CASSLGFTGQATYEQYF. DNA for the CDR3: TGCGCCAGCAGCTTGGGTTTTACGGGACAGGCTACTTACGAGCAGTACTTC.

The chain has TRBV7-6 and TRBJ2-5; TRBD2 matches 9 bases. There are 16 residues in the CDR3. Germline-derived CDR1 and CDR2 are SGHVS and FNYEAQ. After removal of 6 bases from V and 1 base from J, the junction contained 9 bases not matched to a gene. The CDR3 DNA reads as TGTGCCAGCAGACCCTCTAGCGGGATCTCCCAAGAGACCCAGTACTTC. This translates into CASRPSSGISQETQYF.

The rearrangement links TRBV5-1 to TRBJ1-2; no firm D call. CDR1 is SGHRS, CDR2 YFSETQ, per germline. This CDR3 is 13 amino acids long. The V end lost 3 bases, the J end lost 5 bases, and 11 bases lay between the germline ends. CDR3 protein: CASSSGEVYGYTF. CDR3 DNA: TGCGCCAGCAGCTCGGGAGAGGTTTATGGCTACACCTTC.

This clone has more than one count but fewer than ten. CDR3 loop: CASRGTAVNTEAFF. CDR3 in DNA: TGTGCCAGCCGGGGAACAGCCGTGAACACTGAAGCTTTCTTT. The rearrangement links TRBV2 to TRBJ1-1; D gene ambiguous. V was clipped by 8 bases and J by 0 bases, with 13 bases between them. CDR3 length: 14 residues. Germline lookup yields CDR1 SNHLY and CDR2 FYNNEI.

The chain recombines TRBV7-9 with TRBJ1-1, with D possibly matching TRBD1 (6 bases). Between the trimmed V and J ends, which lost 5 bases and 0 bases, there was a span of 13 bases. The CDR3 covers 15 residues. The germline V gene has CDR1 SEHNR and CDR2 FQNEAQ (reference sequence). The CDR3 reads CASSRTQGMNTEAFF. CDR3 bases: TGTGCCAGCAGCCGGACTCAGGGGATGAACACTGAAGCTTTCTTT.

In regard to this clone: Sequence at one end of the junction differs from germline and may be a read error. The V and J genes are TRBV6-5 and TRBJ2-7; 10 bases fit TRBD1. The CDR3 contains 14 residues. The germline V gene has CDR1 MNHEY and CDR2 SVGAGI. CDR3 nucleotides: TGTGCCAGCAGTTCCGGACAGGGGGACTACGGGCAGTACTTC. As protein: CASSSGQGDYGQYF.

The CDR3, as DNA: TGTGCCAGCAGCTGGGGACTAGCGGGAGCCGAGCAGTACTTC. It yields the protein CASSWGLAGAEQYF. This sequence joins TRBV7-2 and TRBJ2-7; TRBD2 matches 14 bases. The CDR3 sequence is 14 residues long. With 4 bases clipped from V and 6 bases from J, the junction kept 2 bases outside the gene matches. Germline lookup yields CDR1 SGHTA and CDR2 FQGNSA.

The rearrangement uses TRBV7-6 and TRBJ2-7, with TRBD1 identical over 8 bases. This CDR3 comprises 15 residues. The ends lost 5 bases at V and 6 bases at J; junction bases unmatched: 12. Germline values: CDR1 SGHVS, CDR2 FNYEAQ. Here the CDR3 reads CASSPTLDRGSEQYF. For the CDR3, the DNA is TGTGCCAGCAGCCCTACCCTCGACAGGGGAAGCGAGCAGTACTTC.

This chain uses TRBV4-2 with TRBJ2-5; D unresolved. Deletions cut 0 bases from V and 4 bases from J, with 6 bases between. The germline gives CDR1 LGHNA, CDR2 YNFKEQ. This CDR3 comprises 13 residues. The CDR3 DNA reads TGTGCCAGCAGCCAAGATTCAGGAGAGACCCAGTACTTC. Its protein is CASSQDSGETQYF.

This chain joins TRBV15 and TRBJ1-5; D might be TRBD1 (6 bases). The V end was cut by 1 base, the J end by 3 bases, with 13 bases between. Germline lookup yields CDR1 LNHNV and CDR2 YYDKDF (reference sequence). CDR3 length: 16 amino acids. The CDR3 DNA reads TGTGCCACCAGCAGAGGGGCAGGGGCGTACAATCAGCCCCAGCATTTT. This codes for CATSRGAGAYNQPQHF. Drawing the rest from reference TRBV15 and TRBJ1-5, the complete variable domain is DAMVIQNPRYQVTQFGKPVTLSCSQTLNHNVMYWYQQKSSQAPKLLFHYYDKDFNNEADTPDNFQSRRPNTSFCFLDIRSPGLGDTAMYLCATSRGAGAYNQPQHFGDGTRLSIL.